This T cell receptor (beta chain) was found in a study of T cell responses to AZD1222 COVID-19 vaccine. Study-wide results and caveats: The repertoires were collected only after the peak T cell response. Clonal diversity was possibly underestimated, and white British individuals and females predominated among donors. Across spike, vaccine-associated CD4 TCRs were found, dominant at 160-218 and 743-854. At baseline, just 6 or 7 AZD1222 recipients tested seropositive.

Remarks on this clone: The antigen is undetermined. Other DNA sequences in this specimen translate into the identical CDR3.

Sequencing was performed with immunoSEQ multiplex PCR; in TCRdb, only in-frame clones are kept and a portion is missing. The sample yields some 150,000 clones, 92% seen once. The CDR3 spans 14 residues. V was cut by 0 bases and J by 5 bases, with 6 bases left in between. Germline CDR1 reads SGHKS; CDR2 reads YYEKEE (reference sequence). The chain has TRBV5-5 and TRBJ1-6, with D possibly being TRBD1 (5 bases). This receptor was taken from an adult in good health. This specimen was peripheral blood, taken on day 0 of MenACWY control vaccination. The CDR3 loop reads CASSLAGNNSPLHF. CDR3 in DNA: TGTGCCAGCAGCTTGGCAGGGAATAATTCACCCCTCCACTTT.